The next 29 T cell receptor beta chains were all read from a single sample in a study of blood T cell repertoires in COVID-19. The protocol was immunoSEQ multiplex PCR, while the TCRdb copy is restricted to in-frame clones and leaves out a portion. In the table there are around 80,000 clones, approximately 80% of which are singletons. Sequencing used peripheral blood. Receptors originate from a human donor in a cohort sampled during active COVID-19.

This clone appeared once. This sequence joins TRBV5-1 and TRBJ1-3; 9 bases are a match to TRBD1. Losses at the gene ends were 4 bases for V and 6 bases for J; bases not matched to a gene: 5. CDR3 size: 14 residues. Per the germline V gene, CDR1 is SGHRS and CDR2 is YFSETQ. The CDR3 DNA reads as TGCGCCAGCAGCCCGACAGGGGGAGAAAACACCATATATTTT. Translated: CASSPTGGENTIYF. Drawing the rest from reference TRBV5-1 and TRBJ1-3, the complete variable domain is KAGVTQTPRYLIKTRGQQVTLSCSPISGHRSVSWYQQTPGQGLQFLFEYFSETQRNKGNFPGRFSGRQFSNSRSEMNVSTLELGDSALYLCASSPTGGENTIYFGEGSWLTVV.

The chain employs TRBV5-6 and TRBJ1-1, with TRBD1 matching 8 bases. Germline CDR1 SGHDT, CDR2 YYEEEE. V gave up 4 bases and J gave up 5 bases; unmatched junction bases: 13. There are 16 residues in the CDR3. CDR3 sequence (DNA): TGTGCCAGCAGCCATAGGACAGGGCCCTTTGATACTGAAGCTTTCTTT. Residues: CASSHRTGPFDTEAFF.

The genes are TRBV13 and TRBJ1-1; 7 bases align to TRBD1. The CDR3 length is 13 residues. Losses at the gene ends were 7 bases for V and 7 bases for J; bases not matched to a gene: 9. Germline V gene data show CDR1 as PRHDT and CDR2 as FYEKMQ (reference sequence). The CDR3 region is CASNRQGVYEAFF. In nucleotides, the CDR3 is TGTGCCAGCAACCGACAGGGCGTCTATGAAGCTTTCTTT.

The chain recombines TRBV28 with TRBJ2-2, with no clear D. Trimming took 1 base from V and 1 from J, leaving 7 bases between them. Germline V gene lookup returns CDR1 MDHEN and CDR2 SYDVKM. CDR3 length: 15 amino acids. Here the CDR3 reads CASSLSRQNTGELFF. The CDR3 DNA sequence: TGTGCCAGCAGTTTATCTCGACAGAACACCGGGGAGCTGTTTTTT. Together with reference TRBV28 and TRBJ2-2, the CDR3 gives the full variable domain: DVKVTQSSRYLVKRTGEKVFLECVQDMDHENMFWYRQDPGLGLRLIYFSYDVKMKEKGDIPEGYSVSREKKERFSLILESASTNQTSMYLCASSLSRQNTGELFFGEGSRLTVL.

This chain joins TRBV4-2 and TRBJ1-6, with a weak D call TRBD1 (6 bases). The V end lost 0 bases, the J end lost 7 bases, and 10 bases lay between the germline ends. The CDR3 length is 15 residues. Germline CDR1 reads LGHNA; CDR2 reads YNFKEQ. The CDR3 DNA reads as TGTGCCAGCAGCCAAGAAGCAGGGGTCAATTCACCCCTCCACTTT. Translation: CASSQEAGVNSPLHF.

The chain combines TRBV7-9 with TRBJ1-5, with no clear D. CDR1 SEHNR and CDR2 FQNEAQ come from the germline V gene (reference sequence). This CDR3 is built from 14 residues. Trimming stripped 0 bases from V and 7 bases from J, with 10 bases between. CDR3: CASSLARETQPQHF. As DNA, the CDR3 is TGTGCCAGCAGCTTAGCGCGGGAAACCCAGCCCCAGCATTTT.

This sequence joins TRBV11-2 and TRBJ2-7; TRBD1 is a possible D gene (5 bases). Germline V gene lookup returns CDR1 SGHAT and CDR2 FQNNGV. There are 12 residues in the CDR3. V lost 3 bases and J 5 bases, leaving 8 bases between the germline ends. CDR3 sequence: CASSFRVDEQYF. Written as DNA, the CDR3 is TGTGCCAGCAGCTTCAGGGTAGACGAGCAGTACTTC.

Here the CDR3 reads CASSAQGAISTDTQYF. The CDR3 DNA reads TGTGCCAGTAGTGCACAGGGGGCGATTAGCACAGATACGCAGTATTTT. The rearrangement uses TRBV19 and TRBJ2-3, with TRBD1 matching 9 bases. The germline V gene encodes CDR1 LNHDA and CDR2 SQIVND (reference sequence). V trimming: 5 bases; J trimming: 0 bases; junction bases outside the gene matches: 6. The CDR3 extends over 16 amino acids.

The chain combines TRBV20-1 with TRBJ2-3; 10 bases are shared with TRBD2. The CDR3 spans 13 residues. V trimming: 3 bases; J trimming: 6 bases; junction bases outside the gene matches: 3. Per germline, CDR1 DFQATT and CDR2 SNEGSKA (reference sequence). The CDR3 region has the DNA TGCAGTGCTAGTGGACTAGCGGAGGATACGCAGTATTTT. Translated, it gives CSASGLAEDTQYF.

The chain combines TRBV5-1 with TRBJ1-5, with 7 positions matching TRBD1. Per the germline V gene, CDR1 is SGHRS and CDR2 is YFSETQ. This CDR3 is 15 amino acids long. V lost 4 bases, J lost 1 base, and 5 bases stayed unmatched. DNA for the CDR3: TGCGCCAGCAGCCACACGACAGGGAGCAATCAGCCCCAGCATTTT. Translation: CASSHTTGSNQPQHF.

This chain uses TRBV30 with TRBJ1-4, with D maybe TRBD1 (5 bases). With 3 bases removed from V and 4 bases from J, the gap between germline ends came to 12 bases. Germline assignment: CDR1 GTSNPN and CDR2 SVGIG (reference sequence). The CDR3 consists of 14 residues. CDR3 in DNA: TGTGCCTGGAGCATGGGGCAGATTAATGAAAAACTGTTTTTT. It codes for CAWSMGQINEKLFF.

The CDR3 region has the DNA TGCGCCAGCAGCCTGACACAGAGCTCCTACGAGCAGTACTTC. It codes for CASSLTQSSYEQYF. The chain combines TRBV5-1 with TRBJ2-7; no reliable D call. From germline, CDR1 is SGHRS and CDR2 YFSETQ. This CDR3 has 14 residues. Trimming pared 4 bases from V and 0 bases from J, leaving 11 bases between.

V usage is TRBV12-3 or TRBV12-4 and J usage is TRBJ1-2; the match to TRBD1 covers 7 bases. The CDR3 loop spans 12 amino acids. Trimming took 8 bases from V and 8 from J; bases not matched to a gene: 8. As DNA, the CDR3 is TGTGCCAGCGGATACAGGGGAGAAGGCTACACCTTC. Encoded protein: CASGYRGEGYTF.

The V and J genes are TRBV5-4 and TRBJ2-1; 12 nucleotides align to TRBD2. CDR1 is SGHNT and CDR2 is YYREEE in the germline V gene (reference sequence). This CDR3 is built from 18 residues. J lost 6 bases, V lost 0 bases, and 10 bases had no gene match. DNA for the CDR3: TGTGCCAGCAGCTTGGGGGGGACTAGCGGGCTTGGCTTCAATGAGCAGTTCTTC. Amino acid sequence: CASSLGGTSGLGFNEQFF.

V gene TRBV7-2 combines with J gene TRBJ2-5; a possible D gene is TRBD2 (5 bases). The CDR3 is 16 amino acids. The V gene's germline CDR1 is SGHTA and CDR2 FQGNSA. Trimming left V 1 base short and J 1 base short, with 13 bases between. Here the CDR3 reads CASSLGADSFQETQYF. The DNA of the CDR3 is TGTGCCAGCAGCTTAGGGGCGGACTCCTTCCAAGAGACCCAGTACTTC.

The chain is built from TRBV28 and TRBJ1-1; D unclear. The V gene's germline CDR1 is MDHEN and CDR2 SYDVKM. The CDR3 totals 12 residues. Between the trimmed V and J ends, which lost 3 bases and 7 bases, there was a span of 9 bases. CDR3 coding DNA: TGTGCCAGCAGTTTGAGGCTCGATGAAGCTTTCTTT. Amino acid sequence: CASSLRLDEAFF.

The CDR3 loop is CASSPPDRGFYGYTF. The CDR3 DNA sequence: TGTGCCAGCTCACCACCCGACAGGGGATTTTATGGCTACACCTTC. The rearrangement joins TRBV18 to TRBJ1-2; 8 bases are shared with TRBD1. The CDR3 covers 15 residues. Trimming removed 0 bases from V and 5 bases from J; junction bases left unmatched: 5. The germline gives CDR1 KGHSH, CDR2 LQKENI.

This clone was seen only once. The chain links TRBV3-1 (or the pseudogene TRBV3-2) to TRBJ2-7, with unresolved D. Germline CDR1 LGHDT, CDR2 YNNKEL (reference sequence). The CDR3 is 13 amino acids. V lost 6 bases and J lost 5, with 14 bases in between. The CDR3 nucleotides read TGTGCCAGCAGGGCGCGTGGGCTGGACGAGCAGTACTTC. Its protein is CASRARGLDEQYF.

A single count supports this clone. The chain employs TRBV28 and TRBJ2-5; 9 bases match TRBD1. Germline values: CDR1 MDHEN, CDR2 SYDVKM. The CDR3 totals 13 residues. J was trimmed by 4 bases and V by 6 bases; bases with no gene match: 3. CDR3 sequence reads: CASSYRGLETQYF. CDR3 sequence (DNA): TGTGCCAGCAGCTACAGGGGGCTAGAGACCCAGTACTTC. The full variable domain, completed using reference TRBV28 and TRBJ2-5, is DVKVTQSSRYLVKRTGEKVFLECVQDMDHENMFWYRQDPGLGLRLIYFSYDVKMKEKGDIPEGYSVSREKKERFSLILESASTNQTSMYLCASSYRGLETQYFGPGTRLLVL.

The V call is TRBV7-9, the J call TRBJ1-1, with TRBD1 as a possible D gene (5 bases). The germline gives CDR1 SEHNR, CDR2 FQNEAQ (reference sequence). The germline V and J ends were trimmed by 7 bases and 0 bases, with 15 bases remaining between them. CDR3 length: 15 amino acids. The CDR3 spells CASTPAGRMNTEAFF. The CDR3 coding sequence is TGTGCCAGCACCCCGGCAGGGCGGATGAACACTGAAGCTTTCTTT.

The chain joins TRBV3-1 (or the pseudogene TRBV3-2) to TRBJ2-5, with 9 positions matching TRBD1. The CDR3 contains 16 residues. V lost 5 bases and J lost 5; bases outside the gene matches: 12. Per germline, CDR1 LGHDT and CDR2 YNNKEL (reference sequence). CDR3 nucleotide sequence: TGTGCCAGCAGCTCCCGAACAGGGGGCGCGTGGGAGACCCAGTACTTC. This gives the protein CASSSRTGGAWETQYF.

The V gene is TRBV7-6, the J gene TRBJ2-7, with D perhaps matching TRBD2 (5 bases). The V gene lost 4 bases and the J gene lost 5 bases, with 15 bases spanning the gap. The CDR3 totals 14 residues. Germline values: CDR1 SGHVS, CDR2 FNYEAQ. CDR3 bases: TGTGCCAGCAGCTCCTCCCTGGGAGAGAACGAGCAGTACTTC. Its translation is CASSSSLGENEQYF. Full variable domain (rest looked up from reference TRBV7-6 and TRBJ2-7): GAGVSQSPRYKVTKRGQDVALRCDPISGHVSLYWYRQALGQGPEFLTYFNYEAQQDKSGLPNDRFSAERPEGSISTLTIQRTEQRDSAMYRCASSSSLGENEQYFGPGTRLTVT.

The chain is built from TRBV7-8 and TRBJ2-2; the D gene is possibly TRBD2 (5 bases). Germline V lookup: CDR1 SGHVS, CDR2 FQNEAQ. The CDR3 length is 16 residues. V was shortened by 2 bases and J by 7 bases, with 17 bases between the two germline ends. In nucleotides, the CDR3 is TGTGCCAGCAGCTTAAGGATGGAGATAGGGAGCGGGGAGCTGTTTTTT. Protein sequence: CASSLRMEIGSGELFF. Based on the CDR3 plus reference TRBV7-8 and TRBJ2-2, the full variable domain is GAGVSQSPRYKVAKRGQDVALRCDPISGHVSLFWYQQALGQGPEFLTYFQNEAQLDKSGLPSDRFFAERPEGSVSTLKIQRTQQEDSAVYLCASSLRMEIGSGELFFGEGSRLTVL.

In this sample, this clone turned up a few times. The CDR3 nucleotides read TGTGCCACCAGTGATTTGCGTCCTGCGAACACCGGGGAGCTGTTTTTT. Translated: CATSDLRPANTGELFF. The chain recombines TRBV24-1 with TRBJ2-2; D gene uncertain. Trimming removed 0 bases at V and 0 bases at J, with 7 bases between. The CDR3 totals 16 residues. Germline CDR1 reads KGHDR; CDR2 reads SFDVKD.

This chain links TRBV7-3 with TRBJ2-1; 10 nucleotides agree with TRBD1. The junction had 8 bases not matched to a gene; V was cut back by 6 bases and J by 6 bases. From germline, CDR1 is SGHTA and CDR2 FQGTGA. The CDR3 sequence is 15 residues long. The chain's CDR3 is CASRDRDRGLNEQFF. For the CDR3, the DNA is TGTGCCAGCAGGGATCGGGACAGGGGTCTCAATGAGCAGTTCTTC.

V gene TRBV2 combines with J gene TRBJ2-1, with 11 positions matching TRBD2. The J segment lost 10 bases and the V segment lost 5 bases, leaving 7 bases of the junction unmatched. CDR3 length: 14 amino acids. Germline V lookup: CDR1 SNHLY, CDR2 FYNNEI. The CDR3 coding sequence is TGTGCCAGCAGTCAGACTAGCGGGACCCCCGAGCAGTTCTTC. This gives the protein CASSQTSGTPEQFF.

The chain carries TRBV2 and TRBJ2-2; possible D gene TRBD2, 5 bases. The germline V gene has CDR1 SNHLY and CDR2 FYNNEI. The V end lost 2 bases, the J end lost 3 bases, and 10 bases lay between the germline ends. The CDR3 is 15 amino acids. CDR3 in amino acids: CASSERRGDTGELFF. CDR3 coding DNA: TGTGCCAGCAGTGAACGCCGGGGTGACACCGGGGAGCTGTTTTTT.

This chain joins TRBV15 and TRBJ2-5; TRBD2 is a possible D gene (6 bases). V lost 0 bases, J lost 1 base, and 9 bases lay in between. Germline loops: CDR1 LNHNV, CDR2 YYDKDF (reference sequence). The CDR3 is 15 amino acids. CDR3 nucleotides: TGTGCCACCAGCAGAGATCGGGGGTCCCAAGAGACCCAGTACTTC. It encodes CATSRDRGSQETQYF.

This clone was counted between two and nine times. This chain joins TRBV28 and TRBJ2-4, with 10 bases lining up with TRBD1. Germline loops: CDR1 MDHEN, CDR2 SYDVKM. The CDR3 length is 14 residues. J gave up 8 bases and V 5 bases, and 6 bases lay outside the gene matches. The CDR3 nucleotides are TGTGCCAGCAGTCGAGGACAGGGGGTTGACATTCAGTACTTC. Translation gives CASSRGQGVDIQYF.